This TCR beta chain stems from a study of blood T cells in healthy people across ages (dated by TCRdb to between 2014 and 2017). About the investigation overall: Template switching captured roughly one uniquely barcoded TCR beta cDNA molecule per two T cells in model experiments. Age-related changes in TCR beta repertoire diversity were measured in the study by deep sequencing normalized with unique cDNA molecular identifiers. Four age groups were formed from the donors: young (average 16 years), middle-aged (approximately 40), aged (around 68) and long-lived (less than 85). To avoid experimental bias, donors of different ages were spread randomly across the sequencing lanes. Two additional independent replicas of 1 million unique cDNA reads from the same blood draw were analyzed for two donors (one aged 18 to 29 and one aged 80 or older).

The donors were roughly 39 Caucasian individuals from Russia, aged roughly 6 to 100 years, who were systemically healthy. Each donor gave ten milliliters of peripheral blood, drawn into EDTA-treated Vacutainer tubes. PBMCs were isolated by Ficoll-Paque density-gradient centrifugation, with at least 7 million obtained per sample. Total RNA, at least 5 micrograms per sample, was extracted from PBMCs with Trizol reagent. The percentages of naive CD45RAhigh/CD27high T cells were determined by flow cytometry on a PBMC aliquot from every donor. What the work shows at the level of the full study, not this receptor alone: Because the CMV infection status of the donors was unknown, age-related changes in expanded clonotypes may potentially have been confounded. Estimates of total diversity based on one million sequenced T cells were considered lower bounds and underestimates. Conclusive comparison of naive and antigen-experienced compartments was prevented by the profiling of bulk unsorted PBMCs. The percentage of naive T cells measured by flow cytometry correlated strongly with observed TCR beta diversity. Observed TCR beta diversity per million T cells fell roughly linearly with age, and a significant reduction was already apparent by age roughly 40. The long-lived group showed more naive CD4+ T cells, fewer expanded clones and increased TCR diversity than the aged group, suggesting age selection.

With regard to this clonotype: Its antigen has not been determined. Within one base of it there is no much larger clone, and no base qualities were kept.

Libraries were prepared through 5' RACE. The sample was run on an Illumina HiSeq 2500. The second PCR ran for roughly 7 to 11 cycles and used a J-beta primer mix along with a sample-barcoded 5' primer. A template-switch 5' adaptor carrying 12 random nucleotides introduced a unique molecular identifier onto each TCR beta cDNA molecule. Each sample yielded at least 2.5 million CDR3-containing paired-end reads. First-strand cDNA was synthesized from all RNA with the Mint cDNA synthesis kit, primed by a TRBC-specific oligonucleotide. After uracil-DNA glycosylase treatment, a first 18-cycle PCR used universal primers M1SS and BC2_uni_R on all cDNA. The paper's data handling went like this. Each sample was normalized by randomly selecting 1 million high-quality reads, each carrying a distinct molecular identifier. Reads with shared molecular identifiers were discarded instead of being binned into consensus sequences. MiTCR, set to a Q25 quality threshold and the strictest error-elimination algorithm, was used for CDR3 identification, clonotype clustering and error correction. A nonparametric unseen species model with Euler transformation was used to estimate lower-bound total TCR beta diversity. TCRdb applied fastp at Q25 and MiXCR to the public reads, then kept only in-frame beta chains. Each record represents a unique CDR3 protein, reported with the most common genes and DNA among its rows. V and J calls and clone size were set by TCRdb, not the authors. Recorded for this sample are under 1 million distinct CDR3 sequences; 40% to 50% of them occurred a single time. Roughly a fifth of the sample rests with the top ten.

Spanning cysteine to phenylalanine, the CDR3 consists of 14 amino acids. Only the CDR3 DNA is retained, 42 bases long and in frame from the first base. The germline V gene sets CDR1 to MGHRA and CDR2 to YSYEKL. The trim is 3 bases for V and 1 base for J, with a gap of 10 bases between the germline ends. Sequenced sample: blood. The chain is assembled from TRBV4-1 and TRBJ2-7; perhaps TRBD2 is the D gene, with 5 bases matching. This TCR was recovered from a man in his sixties in good health. The CDR3 sequence is CASSQRAGSYEQYF. Read as DNA, the sequence is TGCGCCAGCAGCCAGAGGGCAGGATCCTACGAGCAGTACTTC.